This T cell receptor beta chain was captured by sequencing in a study of T-cell reconstitution after alpha-beta-depleted transplantation in children. Looked up from germline, CDR1 is DFQATT and CDR2 is SNEGSKA (reference sequence). The CDR3 length is 14 residues. The V end was cut by 6 bases, the J end by 7 bases, with 18 bases between. Unique molecular identifiers were used in preparing the TCRbeta library. TCRdb re-derived calls from the PCR reads in MiXCR, one entry per CDR3 protein. The sample contains roughly 100,000 distinct CDR3 sequences, roughly 7.7% of which appear only once. This clonotype appeared many times.

This sequence joins TRBV20-1 and TRBJ1-4; tentatively, D is TRBD1 (6 bases). The material was PBMCs from the stem cell graft donor, obtained from the stem cell graft. The receptor was isolated from a human donor who donated a stem cell graft to a child with congenital amegakaryocytic thrombocytopenia. The CDR3 DNA is TGCAGTGCCACCAATTCCGGGACACGTGAAAAACTGTTTTTT. Encoded protein: CSATNSGTREKLFF.